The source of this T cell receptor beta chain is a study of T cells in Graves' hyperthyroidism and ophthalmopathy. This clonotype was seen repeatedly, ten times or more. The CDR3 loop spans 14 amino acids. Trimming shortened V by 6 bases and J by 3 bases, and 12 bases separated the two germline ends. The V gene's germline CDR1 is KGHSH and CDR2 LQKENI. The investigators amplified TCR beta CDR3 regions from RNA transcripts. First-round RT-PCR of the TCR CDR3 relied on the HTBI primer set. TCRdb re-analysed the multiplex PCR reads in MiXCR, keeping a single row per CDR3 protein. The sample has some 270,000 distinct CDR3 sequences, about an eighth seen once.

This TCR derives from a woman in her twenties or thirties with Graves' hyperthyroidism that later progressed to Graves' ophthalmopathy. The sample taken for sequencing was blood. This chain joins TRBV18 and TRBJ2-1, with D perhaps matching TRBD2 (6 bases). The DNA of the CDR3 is TGTGCCAGCTCGCGGGACTCCTACTACAATGAGCAGTTCTTC. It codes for CASSRDSYYNEQFF.